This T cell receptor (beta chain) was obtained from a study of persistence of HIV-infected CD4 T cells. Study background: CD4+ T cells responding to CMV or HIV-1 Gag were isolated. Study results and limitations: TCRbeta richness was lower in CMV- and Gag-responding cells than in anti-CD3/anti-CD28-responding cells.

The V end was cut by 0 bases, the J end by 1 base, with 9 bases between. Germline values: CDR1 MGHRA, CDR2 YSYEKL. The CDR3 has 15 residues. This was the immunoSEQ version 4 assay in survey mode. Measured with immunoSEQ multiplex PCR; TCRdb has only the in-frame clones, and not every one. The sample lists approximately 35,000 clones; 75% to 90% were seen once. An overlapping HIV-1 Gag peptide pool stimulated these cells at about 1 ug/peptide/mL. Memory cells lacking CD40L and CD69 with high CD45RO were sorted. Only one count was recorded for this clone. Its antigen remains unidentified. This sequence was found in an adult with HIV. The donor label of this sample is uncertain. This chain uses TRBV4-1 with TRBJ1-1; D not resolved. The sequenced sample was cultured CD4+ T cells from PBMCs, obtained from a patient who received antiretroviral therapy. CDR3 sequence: CASSQEVTANTEAFF. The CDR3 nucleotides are TGCGCCAGCAGCCAAGAAGTTACTGCGAACACTGAAGCTTTCTTT.